This TCR beta chain was captured in a study of blood T cell repertoires in COVID-19. Sequencing was performed with immunoSEQ multiplex PCR; in TCRdb, only in-frame clones are kept and a portion is missing. The sample carries fewer than 350,000 clones, 85% recorded once. Per the germline V gene, CDR1 is KGHSY and CDR2 is FQNENV. The V and J ends lost 1 base and 1 base respectively, with 14 bases between them. The CDR3 is 17 amino acids. The sequenced sample consisted of PBMCs or T cells enriched from blood (not recorded which). V and J are TRBV16 and TRBJ1-5, with D tentatively TRBD1 (5 bases). The origin of this receptor is a woman aged 30 to 39 who had been exposed to COVID-19. The DNA for the CDR3 is TGTGCCAGCAGCCAATTTAATAGGGGAGGAAGCAATCAGCCCCAGCATTTT. Its translation is CASSQFNRGGSNQPQHF.